These 20 T cell receptor beta chains came from one sample sequenced in a study of Ad26.COV2.S vaccination and SARS-CoV-2 variants. TCRdb's table, derived via immunoSEQ multiplex PCR, lists solely in-frame clones and lacks some. Among about 680,000 clones, 70% to 90% were seen once, and the ten largest hold approximately 1.5%. This sample's treatment: roughly 19 received Ad26.COV2.S at low or high dose, single or two shots; 5 received placebo; per-sample allocation not given. Sampling took place 63 days after the first vaccine or placebo injection. The sequencing here drew on peripheral blood, taken in a trial of Ad26.COV2.S vaccine versus placebo. These receptors originate from a person aged 18-60 years who received the Ad26.COV2.S COVID-19 vaccine or a placebo.

The V and J genes are TRBV6-1 and TRBJ1-5; D gene unclear. Germline loops: CDR1 MNHNS, CDR2 SASEGT. The CDR3 extends over 15 amino acids. V lost 1 base and J 2 bases, leaving 9 bases between the germline ends. CDR3 bases: TGTGCCAGCAGTGAAGAGGGAGAAGGCAATCAGCCCCAGCATTTT. It yields the protein CASSEEGEGNQPQHF.

V gene TRBV2 combines with J gene TRBJ2-5; D not certain. Germline CDR1 and CDR2: SNHLY and FYNNEI. Trimming cost V 10 bases and J 2 bases, with 11 bases left between them. This CDR3 has 12 amino acids. For the CDR3, the DNA is TGTGCCACCCGTCTCGAACAAGAGACCCAGTACTTC. Its translation is CATRLEQETQYF.

The gene calls are TRBV10-3 and TRBJ1-2; 9 bases fit TRBD1. Germline CDR1 reads ENHRY; CDR2 reads SYGVKD. The CDR3 consists of 16 residues. With V trimmed by 6 bases and J by 1 base, 9 bases remained unmatched. In DNA, the CDR3 is TGTGCCATCAGGAGCGAGGACAGGGGTTTTAACTATGGCTACACCTTC. Translation: CAIRSEDRGFNYGYTF.

The chain carries TRBV19 and TRBJ2-7, with a tentative D call TRBD2 (6 bases). There are 14 residues in the CDR3. Germline V gives CDR1 LNHDA, CDR2 SQIVND (reference sequence). V lost 4 bases to trimming and J lost 0 bases, with 10 bases between them. The CDR3 here is CASSREENSYEQYF. In DNA form, the CDR3 reads TGTGCCAGTAGTAGGGAGGAAAACTCCTACGAGCAGTACTTC.

The J gene is TRBJ1-5, the V gene TRBV19; 8 bases are shared with TRBD1. The CDR3 sequence is 14 residues long. The germline V gene encodes CDR1 LNHDA and CDR2 SQIVND (reference sequence). V lost 2 bases, J lost 5 bases, and 2 bases stayed unmatched. CDR3 DNA sequence: TGTGCCAGTAGTATAATGACAGGGGATCAGCCCCAGCATTTT. Translated: CASSIMTGDQPQHF.

The chain employs TRBV6-5 and TRBJ2-7; 7 bases match TRBD2. The CDR3 runs 14 residues. CDR1 MNHEY and CDR2 SVGAGI come from the germline V gene. The V and J ends lost 0 bases and 4 bases, in that order; junction bases with no gene match: 3. The CDR3 nucleotides are TGTGCCAGCAGTTACTCTGGGACTAAATACGAGCAGTACTTC. Translating it yields CASSYSGTKYEQYF.

The chain couples TRBV19 to TRBJ1-2; D is possibly TRBD1 (6 bases). V was cut by 4 bases and J by 8 bases, with 17 bases left in between. There are 14 residues in the CDR3. Germline CDR1 LNHDA, CDR2 SQIVND (reference sequence). CDR3 DNA: TGTGCCAGTAGTAAAGGGGGGCCTCAGGTCGGCTACACCTTC. This codes for CASSKGGPQVGYTF.

The sample holds one count of this clone. The rearrangement links TRBV7-8 to TRBJ2-1, with 10 positions matching TRBD2. With V trimmed by 2 bases and J by 8 bases, 18 bases remained unmatched. This CDR3 contains 19 residues. Germline V lookup: CDR1 SGHVS, CDR2 FQNEAQ. CDR3 in DNA: TGTGCCAGCAGCTTAATGATATCCTCACTAGCGGGGAGGGGTGATGAGCAGTTCTTC. Translating gives CASSLMISSLAGRGDEQFF.

The V and J genes are TRBV7-9 and TRBJ2-7; D possibly matches TRBD1 or TRBD2 (5 bases each). V was trimmed by 5 bases and J by 2 bases, leaving 16 bases between them. This CDR3 is 15 amino acids long. The V gene's germline CDR1 is SEHNR and CDR2 FQNEAQ (reference sequence). DNA of the CDR3: TGTGCCAGCAGCCTGGAAGCCGGGGCCACCTACGAGCAGTACTTC. Translated, it gives CASSLEAGATYEQYF.

This sequence joins TRBV7-2 and TRBJ1-3; the D is unclear. The CDR3 runs 14 residues. V shed 0 bases and J shed 5 bases, with 8 bases lying between them. Germline V lookup: CDR1 SGHTA, CDR2 FQGNSA. CDR3 nucleotide sequence: TGTGCCAGCAGCTTAGCTGGAGGGCGAAACACCATATATTTT. Translated, it gives CASSLAGGRNTIYF.

V and J are TRBV3-1 (or the pseudogene TRBV3-2) and TRBJ2-3; D possibly corresponds to TRBD1 (5 bases). V lost 0 bases to trimming and J lost 4 bases, with 11 bases between them. CDR1 and CDR2 (germline): LGHDT, YNNKEL (reference sequence). The CDR3 is made up of 15 amino acids. CDR3: CASSQDWQGPDTQYF. For the CDR3, the DNA is TGTGCCAGCAGCCAAGATTGGCAGGGCCCAGATACGCAGTATTTT.

To note about this clone: In the same sample, other DNA sequences code for this CDR3. The chain joins TRBV18 to TRBJ2-1, with D unclear. The CDR3 is 13 amino acids. The germline V gene encodes CDR1 KGHSH and CDR2 LQKENI. Trimming left V 3 bases short and J 4 bases short, with 7 bases between. The CDR3 coding sequence is TGTGCCAGCTCACCGGCTCTTTACAATGAGCAGTTCTTC. This gives the protein CASSPALYNEQFF.

On this clone itself: At the DNA level, this CDR3 is encoded by other sequences in the same sample as well. This chain uses TRBV19 with TRBJ2-2; TRBD2 might be the D (5 bases). In germline, CDR1 is LNHDA, CDR2 SQIVND (reference sequence). The CDR3 covers 15 residues. The ends were cut back, 1 base at V and 2 bases at J, with 8 bases in the middle. The CDR3 DNA reads TGTGCCAGTAGTATAGGCGGGCCAAACACCGGGGAGCTGTTTTTT. Translating gives CASSIGGPNTGELFF.

This clone was detected a few times. The identical CDR3 is also encoded by other nucleotide sequences in the sample. This rearrangement joins TRBV5-1 to TRBJ1-2; D is uncertain. Per the germline V gene, CDR1 is SGHRS and CDR2 is YFSETQ. Trimming took off 0 bases at V and 2 bases at J, with 5 bases between the two ends. The CDR3 spans 13 residues. CDR3 DNA: TGCGCCAGCAGCTTGGCGTCCAACTATGGCTACACCTTC. Protein sequence: CASSLASNYGYTF.

The chain combines TRBV30 with TRBJ1-2, with D possibly TRBD1 on 5 matching bases. The CDR3 is 12 residues long. V lost 5 bases and J lost 2, with 9 bases in between. Germline loops: CDR1 GTSNPN, CDR2 SVGIG (reference sequence). The CDR3 coding sequence is TGTGCCTGGGGGGGTGTGAACTATGGCTACACCTTC. Encoded protein: CAWGGVNYGYTF.

V usage is TRBV7-9 and J usage is TRBJ2-7, with D unresolved. The germline V gene encodes CDR1 SEHNR and CDR2 FQNEAQ (reference sequence). Trimming pared 8 bases from V and 4 bases from J, leaving 12 bases between. This CDR3 contains 12 residues. The CDR3 region has the DNA TGTGCCAGCGGTACTGAAATTTACGAGCAGTACTTC. This gives the protein CASGTEIYEQYF.

This clone has just a few counts. The genes are TRBV6-5 and TRBJ2-7; tentatively, D is TRBD1 (6 bases). The CDR3 is 13 amino acids. Trimming shortened V by 2 bases and J by 4 bases, and 9 bases separated the two germline ends. CDR1 MNHEY and CDR2 SVGAGI come from the germline V gene. The CDR3 nucleotides read TGTGCCAGCAGTTACAGGGACACTTACGAGCAGTACTTC. Its protein product is CASSYRDTYEQYF.

V gene TRBV5-1 combines with J gene TRBJ1-1, with TRBD1 matching 7 bases. Germline V CDR1 and CDR2: SGHRS, YFSETQ. V lost 4 bases to trimming and J lost 4 bases; unmatched junction nucleotides: 7. This CDR3 has 14 amino acids. The CDR3, as DNA: TGCGCCAGCAGCCCGCGACAGGGCGGCACTGAAGCTTTCTTT. Translation gives CASSPRQGGTEAFF. Full variable domain (remainder filled in from reference TRBV5-1 and TRBJ1-1): KAGVTQTPRYLIKTRGQQVTLSCSPISGHRSVSWYQQTPGQGLQFLFEYFSETQRNKGNFPGRFSGRQFSNSRSEMNVSTLELGDSALYLCASSPRQGGTEAFFGQGTRLTVV.

V and J are TRBV11-2 and TRBJ2-3, with 9 bases fitting TRBD1. The CDR3 is made up of 15 amino acids. V was pared by 1 base and J by 5 bases, with 4 bases of the junction left unmatched. Germline V gene lookup returns CDR1 SGHAT and CDR2 FQNNGV. The CDR3 spells CASSLAVTGGDTQYF. Written as DNA, the CDR3 is TGTGCCAGCAGCTTAGCCGTGACAGGGGGAGATACGCAGTATTTT. Complete variable domain (other parts from reference TRBV11-2 and TRBJ2-3): EAGVAQSPRYKIIEKRQSVAFWCNPISGHATLYWYQQILGQGPKLLIQFQNNGVVDDSQLPKDRFSAERLKGVDSTLKIQPAKLEDSAVYLCASSLAVTGGDTQYFGPGTRLTVL.

This clone was recorded a few times. The chain has TRBV30 and TRBJ1-5; a weak D match, TRBD1 (5 bases). Trimming left V 4 bases short and J 3 bases short, with 7 bases between. The CDR3 covers 12 residues. Germline-derived CDR1 and CDR2 are GTSNPN and SVGIG (reference sequence). CDR3 residues: CAWNRYNQPQHF. In nucleotides, the CDR3 is TGTGCCTGGAACAGGTACAATCAGCCCCAGCATTTT. The full variable domain, with the rest looked up from reference TRBV30 and TRBJ1-5, is SQTIHQWPATLVQPVGSPLSLECTVEGTSNPNLYWYRQAAGRGLQLLFYSVGIGQISSEVPQNLSASRPQDRQFILSSKKLLLSDSGFYLCAWNRYNQPQHFGDGTRLSIL.